The following is a T cell receptor (beta chain) sequence with its context. This sample was included in a study of control samples from healthy donors and cancer patients. The CDR3 consists of 13 residues. Germline loops: CDR1 MNHEY, CDR2 SMNVEV (reference sequence). V was shortened by 3 bases and J by 4 bases, with 7 bases between the two germline ends. The assay was immunoSEQ multiplex PCR, and TCRdb's table has in-frame clones only and misses some. The repertoire holds some 150,000 clones, around 90% seen once, with approximately 2.9% in the top ten. Sequencing used blood. This receptor was taken from a man under 40 in good health. The chain links TRBV27 to TRBJ2-1; no definite D call. DNA of the CDR3: TGTGCCAGCAGTTTTGGGCCATACAATGAGCAGTTCTTC. It codes for CASSFGPYNEQFF.